Presented here are 5 T cell receptor beta chains from one specimen sequenced in a study of cytomegalovirus exposure and HLA in healthy donors. Some clones are missing from TCRdb's copy, which holds only in-frame ones; the method was immunoSEQ multiplex PCR. The sample lists roughly 65,000 clones, 80% to 95% occurring once. The specimen was PBMCs. These receptors all stem from a man between 18 and 35 years old in good health and CMV-seropositive.

The chain combines TRBV5-4 with TRBJ2-5, with 9 nucleotides matching TRBD1. The CDR3 runs to 19 residues. Germline CDR1 reads SGHNT; CDR2 reads YYREEE (reference sequence). J lost 5 bases, V lost 4 bases, and 21 bases had no gene match. CDR3 amino acids: CASSNDGVGTGRVEETQYF. CDR3 DNA: TGTGCCAGCAGCAACGACGGGGTGGGGACAGGGAGAGTAGAGGAGACCCAGTACTTC.

V usage is TRBV29-1 and J usage is TRBJ2-3; TRBD2 aligns across 16 bases. Germline CDR1 and CDR2: SQVTM and ANQGSEA. The CDR3 totals 16 residues. V lost 4 bases, J lost 4 bases, and 5 bases stayed unmatched. The CDR3 sequence: CSVGGLAGGSADTQYF. The CDR3 DNA follows: TGCAGCGTTGGGGGACTAGCGGGAGGGTCCGCAGATACGCAGTATTTT.

The rearrangement uses TRBV27 and TRBJ1-2, with D unresolved. Germline CDR1 and CDR2: MNHEY and SMNVEV (reference sequence). V lost 5 bases and J 8 bases, leaving 18 bases between the germline ends. This CDR3 has 14 residues. The CDR3 is CASSPKEPLLGYTF. The CDR3 nucleotides read TGTGCCAGCAGTCCGAAGGAGCCCCTCCTCGGCTACACCTTC.

This chain links TRBV28 with TRBJ2-7; D may be TRBD1 (5 bases). The germline V gene encodes CDR1 MDHEN and CDR2 SYDVKM. V dropped 6 bases and J dropped 4 bases, with 13 bases sitting between them. The CDR3 totals 13 residues. CDR3 amino acids: CASRDTIFYEQYF. As DNA, the CDR3 is TGTGCCAGCAGGGACACTATTTTTTACGAGCAGTACTTC.

The rearrangement joins TRBV14 to TRBJ2-3; the match to TRBD2 covers 11 bases. V dropped 2 bases and J dropped 4; count of bases not matched to a gene: 14. Germline assignment: CDR1 SGHDN and CDR2 FVKESK. This CDR3 spans 19 amino acids. The CDR3 coding sequence is TGTGCCAGCAGCCAAAATCCCCGTCTAGCGGGAGGAACGGCAGATACGCAGTATTTT. This codes for CASSQNPRLAGGTADTQYF.